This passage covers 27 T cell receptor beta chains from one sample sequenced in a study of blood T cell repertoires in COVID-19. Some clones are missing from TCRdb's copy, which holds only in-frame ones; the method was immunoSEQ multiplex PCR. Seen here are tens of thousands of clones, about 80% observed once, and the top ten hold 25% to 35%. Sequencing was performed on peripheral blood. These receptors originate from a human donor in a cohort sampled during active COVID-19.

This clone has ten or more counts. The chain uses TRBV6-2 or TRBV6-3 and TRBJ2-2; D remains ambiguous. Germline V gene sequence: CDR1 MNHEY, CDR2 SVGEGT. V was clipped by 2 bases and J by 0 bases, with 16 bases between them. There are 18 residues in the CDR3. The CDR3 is CASSYAMLELTNTGELFF. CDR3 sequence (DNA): TGTGCCAGCAGTTACGCAATGCTTGAGCTAACGAACACCGGGGAGCTGTTTTTT.

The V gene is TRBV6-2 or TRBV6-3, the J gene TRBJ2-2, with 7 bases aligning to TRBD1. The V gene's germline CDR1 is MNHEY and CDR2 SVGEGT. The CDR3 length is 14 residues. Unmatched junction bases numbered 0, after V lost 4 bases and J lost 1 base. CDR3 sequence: CASSWTGNTGELFF. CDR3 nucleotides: TGTGCCAGCAGTTGGACAGGGAACACCGGGGAGCTGTTTTTT.

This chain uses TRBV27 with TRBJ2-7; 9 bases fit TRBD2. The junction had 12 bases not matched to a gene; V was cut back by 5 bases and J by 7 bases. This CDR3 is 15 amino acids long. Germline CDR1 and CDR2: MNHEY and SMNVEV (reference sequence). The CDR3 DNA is TGTGCCAGCAGTCATCTAGCGGGAAGCCCTCGGGAGCAGTACTTC. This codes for CASSHLAGSPREQYF.

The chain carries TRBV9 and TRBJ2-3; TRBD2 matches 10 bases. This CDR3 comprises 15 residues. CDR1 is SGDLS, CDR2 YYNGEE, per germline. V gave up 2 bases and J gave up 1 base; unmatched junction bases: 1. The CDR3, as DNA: TGTGCCAGCAGCGTGGGGACTAGCGGCACAGATACGCAGTATTTT. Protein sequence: CASSVGTSGTDTQYF.

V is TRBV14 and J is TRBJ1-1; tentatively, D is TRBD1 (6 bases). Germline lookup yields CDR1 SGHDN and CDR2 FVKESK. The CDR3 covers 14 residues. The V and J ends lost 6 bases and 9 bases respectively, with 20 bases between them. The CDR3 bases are TGTGCCAGCAGTCACAGGGCCTCCACCCCGCAAGCTTTCTTT. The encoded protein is CASSHRASTPQAFF.

The CDR3 DNA is TGTGCCAGCAGCGGCCACTCCGGGACAGGGGTCTATGGCTACACCTTC. Its protein product is CASSGHSGTGVYGYTF. The chain has TRBV9 and TRBJ1-2; TRBD1 aligns across 10 bases. The CDR3 spans 16 residues. V gave up 3 bases and J gave up 4 bases; unmatched junction bases: 9. CDR1 is SGDLS and CDR2 is YYNGEE in the germline V gene.

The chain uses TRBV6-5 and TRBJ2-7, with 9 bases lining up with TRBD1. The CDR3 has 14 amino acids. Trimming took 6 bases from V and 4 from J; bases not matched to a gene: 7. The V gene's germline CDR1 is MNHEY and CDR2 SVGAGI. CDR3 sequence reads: CASRSTGGVYEQYF. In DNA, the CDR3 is TGTGCCAGCAGGTCCACAGGGGGCGTTTACGAGCAGTACTTC.

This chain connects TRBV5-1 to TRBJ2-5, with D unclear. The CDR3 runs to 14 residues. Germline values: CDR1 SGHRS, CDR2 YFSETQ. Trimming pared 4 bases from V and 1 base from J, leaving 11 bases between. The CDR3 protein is CASSAGNLQETQYF. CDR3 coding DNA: TGCGCCAGCAGCGCAGGAAACCTCCAAGAGACCCAGTACTTC.

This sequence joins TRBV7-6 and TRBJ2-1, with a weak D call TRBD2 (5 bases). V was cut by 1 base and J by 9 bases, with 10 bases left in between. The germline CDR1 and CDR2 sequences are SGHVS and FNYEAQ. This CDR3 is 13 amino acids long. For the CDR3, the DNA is TGTGCCAGCAGCTTAGGTCAGCGGAGTGAGCAGTTCTTC. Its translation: CASSLGQRSEQFF.

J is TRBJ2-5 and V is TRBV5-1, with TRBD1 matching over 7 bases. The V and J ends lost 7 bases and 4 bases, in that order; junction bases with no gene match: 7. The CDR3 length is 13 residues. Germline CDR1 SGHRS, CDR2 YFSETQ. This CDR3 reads CASGPSGGETQYF. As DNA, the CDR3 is TGCGCCAGCGGCCCCTCAGGGGGAGAGACCCAGTACTTC.

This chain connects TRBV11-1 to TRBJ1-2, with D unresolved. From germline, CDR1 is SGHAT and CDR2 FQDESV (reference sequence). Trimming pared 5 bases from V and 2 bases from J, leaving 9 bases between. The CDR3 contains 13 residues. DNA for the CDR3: TGTGCCAGCAGCCTAAACGCGAACTATGGCTACACCTTC. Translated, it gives CASSLNANYGYTF.

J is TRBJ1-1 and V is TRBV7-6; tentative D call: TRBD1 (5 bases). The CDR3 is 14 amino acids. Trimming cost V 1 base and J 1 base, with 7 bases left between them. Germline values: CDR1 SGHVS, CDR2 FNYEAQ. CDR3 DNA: TGTGCCAGCAGCTTAGGGACAACGAACACTGAAGCTTTCTTT. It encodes CASSLGTTNTEAFF.

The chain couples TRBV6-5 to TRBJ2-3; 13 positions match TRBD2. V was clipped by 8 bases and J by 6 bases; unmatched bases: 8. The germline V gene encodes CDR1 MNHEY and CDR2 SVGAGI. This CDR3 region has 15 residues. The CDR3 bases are TGTGCCAGCGCGACCGGGACTAGCGGGAAGGATACGCAGTATTTT. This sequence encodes CASATGTSGKDTQYF.

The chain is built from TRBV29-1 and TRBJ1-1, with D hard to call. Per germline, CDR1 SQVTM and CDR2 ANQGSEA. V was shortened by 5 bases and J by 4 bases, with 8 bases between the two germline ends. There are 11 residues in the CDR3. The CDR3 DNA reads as TGCAGCGTTTCAGCGGTCACTGAAGCTTTCTTT. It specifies CSVSAVTEAFF.

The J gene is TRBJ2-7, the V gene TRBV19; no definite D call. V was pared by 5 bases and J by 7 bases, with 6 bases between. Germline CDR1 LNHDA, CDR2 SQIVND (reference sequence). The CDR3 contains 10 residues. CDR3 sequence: CASSSPEQYF. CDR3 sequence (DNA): TGTGCCAGTAGTTCTCCGGAGCAGTACTTC.

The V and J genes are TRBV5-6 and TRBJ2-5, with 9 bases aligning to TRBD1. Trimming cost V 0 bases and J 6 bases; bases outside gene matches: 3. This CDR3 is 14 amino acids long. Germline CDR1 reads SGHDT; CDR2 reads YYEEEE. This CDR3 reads CASSLGQGVKTQYF. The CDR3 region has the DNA TGTGCCAGCAGCTTGGGACAGGGGGTGAAGACCCAGTACTTC.

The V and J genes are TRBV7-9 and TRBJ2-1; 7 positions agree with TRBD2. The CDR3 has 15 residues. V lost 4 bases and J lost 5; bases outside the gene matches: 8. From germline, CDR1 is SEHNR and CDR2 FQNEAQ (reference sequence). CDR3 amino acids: CASSWIGTINNEQFF. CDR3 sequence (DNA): TGTGCCAGCAGCTGGATAGGGACTATCAACAATGAGCAGTTCTTC.

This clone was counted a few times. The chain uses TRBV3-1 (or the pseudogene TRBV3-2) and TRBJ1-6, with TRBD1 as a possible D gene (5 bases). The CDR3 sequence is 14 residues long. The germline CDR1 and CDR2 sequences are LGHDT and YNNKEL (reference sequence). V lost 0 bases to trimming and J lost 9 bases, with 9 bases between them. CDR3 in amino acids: CASSQEGVSSPLHF. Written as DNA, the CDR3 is TGTGCCAGCAGCCAAGAAGGGGTTAGTTCACCCCTCCACTTT.

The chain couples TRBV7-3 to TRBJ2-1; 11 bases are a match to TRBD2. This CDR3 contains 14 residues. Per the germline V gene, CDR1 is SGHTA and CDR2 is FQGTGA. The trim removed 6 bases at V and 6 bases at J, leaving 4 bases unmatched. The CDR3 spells CASSIAGGTNEQFF. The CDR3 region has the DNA TGTGCCAGCAGTATAGCGGGAGGGACCAATGAGCAGTTCTTC.

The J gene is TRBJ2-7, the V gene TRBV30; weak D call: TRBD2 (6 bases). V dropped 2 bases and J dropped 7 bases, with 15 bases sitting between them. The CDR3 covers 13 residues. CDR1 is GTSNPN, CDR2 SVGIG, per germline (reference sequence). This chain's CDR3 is CAWSPGTSGEQYF. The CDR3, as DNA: TGTGCCTGGAGTCCAGGGACTTCGGGGGAGCAGTACTTC. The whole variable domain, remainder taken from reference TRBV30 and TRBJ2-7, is SQTIHQWPATLVQPVGSPLSLECTVEGTSNPNLYWYRQAAGRGLQLLFYSVGIGQISSEVPQNLSASRPQDRQFILSSKKLLLSDSGFYLCAWSPGTSGEQYFGPGTRLTVT.

The chain's CDR3 is CASSVAPSRGSPLHF. The CDR3 coding sequence is TGTGCCAGCAGCGTAGCCCCCTCAAGGGGTTCACCCCTCCACTTT. V usage is TRBV9 and J usage is TRBJ1-6; D possibly corresponds to TRBD1 (5 bases). The CDR3 loop spans 15 amino acids. Germline CDR1 and CDR2: SGDLS and YYNGEE. Trimming removed 0 bases at V and 9 bases at J, with 13 bases between.

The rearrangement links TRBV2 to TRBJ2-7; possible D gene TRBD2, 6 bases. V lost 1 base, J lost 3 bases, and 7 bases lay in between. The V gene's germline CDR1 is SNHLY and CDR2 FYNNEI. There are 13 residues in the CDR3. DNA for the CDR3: TGTGCCAGCAGTGAAGGGGGGGTCTACGAGCAGTACTTC. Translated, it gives CASSEGGVYEQYF.

The CDR3 DNA reads as TGTGCCAGCAGCCCCCGACTAGCAGGCACAGATACGCAGTATTTT. Encoded protein: CASSPRLAGTDTQYF. The gene calls are TRBV7-6 and TRBJ2-3; TRBD2 matches 7 bases. The V gene's germline CDR1 is SGHVS and CDR2 FNYEAQ. V lost 5 bases to trimming and J lost 1 base; unmatched junction nucleotides: 6. This CDR3 spans 15 amino acids.

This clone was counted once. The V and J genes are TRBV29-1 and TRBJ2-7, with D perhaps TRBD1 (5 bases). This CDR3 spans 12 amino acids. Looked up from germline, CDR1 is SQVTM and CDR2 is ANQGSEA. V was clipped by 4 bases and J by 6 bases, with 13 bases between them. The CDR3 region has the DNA TGCAGCGTTGGATTTCGACAGCTCGAGCAGTACTTC. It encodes CSVGFRQLEQYF.

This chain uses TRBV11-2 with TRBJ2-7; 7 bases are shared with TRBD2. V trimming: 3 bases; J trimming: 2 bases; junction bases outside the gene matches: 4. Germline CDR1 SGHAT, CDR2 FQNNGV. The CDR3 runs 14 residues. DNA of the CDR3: TGTGCCAGCAGCTTCCGCGGGAGCCCCTACGAGCAGTACTTC. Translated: CASSFRGSPYEQYF.

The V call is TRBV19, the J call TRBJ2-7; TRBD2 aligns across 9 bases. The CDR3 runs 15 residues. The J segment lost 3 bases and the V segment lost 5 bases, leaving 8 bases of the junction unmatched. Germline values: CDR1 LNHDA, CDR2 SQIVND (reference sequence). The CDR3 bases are TGTGCCAGTAGTTCCATAGCGGGAGTAAACTACGAGCAGTACTTC. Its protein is CASSSIAGVNYEQYF.

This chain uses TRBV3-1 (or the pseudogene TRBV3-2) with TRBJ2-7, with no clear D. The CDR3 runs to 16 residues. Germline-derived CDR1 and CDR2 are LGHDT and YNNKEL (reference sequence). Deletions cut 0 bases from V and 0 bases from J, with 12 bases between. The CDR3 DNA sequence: TGTGCCAGCAGCCAAGACTGGGCAGCCAGCTCCTACGAGCAGTACTTC. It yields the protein CASSQDWAASSYEQYF.